The clone carrying this TCR beta chain occurred many times. This entry belongs to a study of identical twins. MiXCR, applied by TCRdb to the 5' RACE reads, yields one record per CDR3 protein. The repertoire has about 720,000 distinct CDR3 sequences, 8.6% of them found once; the top ten carry approximately 0.96%. Germline V gene sequence: CDR1 SQVTM, CDR2 ANQGSEA. V was cut by 0 bases and J by 5 bases, with 14 bases left in between. The CDR3 is 14 amino acids. The sample was also linked to a second study, of yellow fever vaccine responses in identical twins.

The sequenced material came from PBMCs. The genes are TRBV29-1 and TRBJ2-7; possible D gene TRBD2, 5 bases. The receptor was isolated from a woman under 30 in good health. This CDR3 reads CSVEDWAGTHEQYF. DNA for the CDR3: TGCAGCGTTGAAGATTGGGCGGGTACGCACGAGCAGTACTTC.